This TCR beta chain emerged from a study of sequential checkpoint blockade in melanoma. About the research overall: Each arm's sequence ended with maintenance nivolumab.

Only a few counts were recorded for this clone. Treatment meaning: randomized to nivolumab then ipilimumab (arm A) or the reverse (arm B). Sequenced by immunoSEQ multiplex PCR; TCRdb stores in-frame clones only, minus some. The table includes some 10,000 clones, more than 20% detected once. This CDR3 has 16 residues. V was shortened by 0 bases and J by 0 bases, with 12 bases between the two germline ends. Germline loops: CDR1 SGHRS, CDR2 YFSETQ. The material was tumor tissue (inferred from file names), obtained from a patient given nivolumab and ipilimumab in sequence. This sequence joins TRBV5-1 and TRBJ1-1; possible D gene TRBD1, 5 bases. The sequence was collected from a human donor with melanoma. Here the CDR3 reads CASSLEGEGVNTEAFF. In DNA, the CDR3 is TGCGCCAGCAGCTTGGAAGGTGAAGGGGTGAACACTGAAGCTTTCTTT.